The clone carrying this TCR beta chain occurred many times. Its specificity is unknown. Libraries of TCR beta came from quantitative 5'-RACE with molecular barcodes. TCRdb recomputed calls from the 5' RACE reads with MiXCR, one row per CDR3 protein. The sample comprises approximately 40,000 distinct CDR3 sequences, about 6% of which are singletons, and approximately 12% rests with the top ten. The data were taken from a study of CD8 T cells in ankylosing spondylitis. The study's findings and limits: Some of the motif variants had earlier been found in reactive arthritis patients' fluid and blood. What appeared characteristic of ankylosing spondylitis blood was a TCR beta motif of fewer than ten highly homologous variants.

The CDR3 loop spans 14 amino acids. CDR1 and CDR2 (germline): MNHEY, SVGAGI. The germline V and J ends were trimmed by 2 bases and 0 bases, with 7 bases remaining between them. Sequencing was done on a sample of blood, either unsorted or a sorted T cell fraction (not recorded which). The clonotype was recovered from a male donor with ankylosing spondylitis or in good health (not recorded which). V gene TRBV6-5 combines with J gene TRBJ1-1; no clear D. This CDR3 reads CASSYGWMNTEAFF. CDR3 coding DNA: TGTGCCAGCAGTTACGGGTGGATGAACACTGAAGCTTTCTTT.